These T cell receptor beta chains were read from a single sample in a study of cytomegalovirus exposure and HLA in healthy donors. Libraries were prepared by immunoSEQ multiplex PCR; TCRdb keeps only in-frame clonotypes and omits some of them. The sample has 150,000 to 200,000 clones, about four fifths seen once. Sequencing was performed on PBMCs. The source is a man younger than 35 in good health and CMV-seronegative. Each CDR3 is given with its conserved first and last residue. D genes are given only for firm matches. Clone size is given for some rows only: seen once, a few or many times, or a class if the clone is expanded.

d_call	j_call	v_call	clone_size	cdr3_nt	cdr3_aa
TRBD1	TRBJ1-2	TRBV19	.	TGTGCCATTCCGACGGGACAGGGAGGCTACACCTTC	CAIPTGQGGYTF
TRBD1	TRBJ1-2	TRBV18	.	TGTGCCAGCTCACTGACAGGGGAAAACTATGGCTACACCTTC	CASSLTGENYGYTF
.	TRBJ2-6	TRBV7-8	.	TGTGCCGCCGCCGTGGCCTCTGGGGCCAACGTCCTGACTTTC	CAAAVASGANVLTF
TRBD1	TRBJ2-3	TRBV6-4	once	TGTGCCAGCAGTGTTCCCAGAGCTTCAAAGGGACAGGGGTGGGATACGCAGTATTTT	CASSVPRASKGQGWDTQYF
.	TRBJ1-1	TRBV27	.	TGTGCCAGCAGTAACAGAGGGACTGAAGCTTTCTTT	CASSNRGTEAFF
.	TRBJ1-4	TRBV2	.	TGTGCCAGCAGTGAAGCAAGGGGTGAAAAACTGTTTTTT	CASSEARGEKLFF
.	TRBJ2-3	TRBV4-2	.	TGTGCCAGCAGCCAAGGAACGGGAGTAAGAGATACGCAGTATTTT	CASSQGTGVRDTQYF
TRBD2	TRBJ2-2	TRBV15	.	TGTGCCACCTCCCGCGAAGAGCTAGCGGGAGTCGACACCGGGGAGCTGTTTTTT	CATSREELAGVDTGELFF
TRBD2	TRBJ2-1	TRBV6-6	.	TGTGCCAGCAGGAGTACTAGCGGGGGACCATACAATGAGCAGTTCTTC	CASRSTSGGPYNEQFF
TRBD2	TRBJ2-2	TRBV5-6	.	TGTGCCAGCAGATCGCACCTAGCGGGAGTTACCGGGGAGCTGTTTTTT	CASRSHLAGVTGELFF
.	TRBJ2-6	TRBV27	.	TGTGCCAGCAGTCCCCGTCGCAGGGCGGGAGGGGCCAACGTCCTGACTTTC	CASSPRRRAGGANVLTF
.	TRBJ2-7	TRBV9	.	TGTGCCAGCAGCGTAGCCGAGGGTTTCTACGAGCAGTACTTC	CASSVAEGFYEQYF
.	TRBJ1-5	TRBV5-4	.	TGTGCCAGCAGCTTGGCAGGGTCACAGCCCCAGCATTTT	CASSLAGSQPQHF
.	TRBJ2-2	TRBV12-5	.	TGTGCTAGTGGTTTGAGGAATCGGGGAGGCTACACCGGGGAGCTGTTTTTT	CASGLRNRGGYTGELFF
.	TRBJ1-3	TRBV7-9	.	TGTGCCAGCAGCCCCGGGGTGGGTTCTGGAAACACCATATATTTT	CASSPGVGSGNTIYF
.	TRBJ2-2	TRBV7-3	few	TGTGCCAGCAGCACGAAACGGGGTCCCGGGGAGCTGTTTTTT	CASSTKRGPGELFF
.	TRBJ1-3	TRBV6-6	.	TGTGCCAGCAGTCAAACCGGGGGTCAGCGGGGAAACACCATATATTTT	CASSQTGGQRGNTIYF
TRBD2	TRBJ2-1	TRBV4-3	.	TGCGCCAGCAGCCAGACTAGCGGGAGGAAAAATGAGCAGTTCTTC	CASSQTSGRKNEQFF
.	TRBJ2-3	TRBV18	.	TGTGCCAGCTCACCACAAGGCGGTAGCACAGATACGCAGTATTTT	CASSPQGGSTDTQYF
TRBD1	TRBJ2-2	TRBV6-6	.	TGTGCCAGCAGTTACTCGAGGACAGGGGTCGGGGAGCTGTTTTTT	CASSYSRTGVGELFF
TRBD1	TRBJ1-2	TRBV4-2	.	TGTGCCAGCAGCCAAGGGGCGGGACAGGGGGACTATGGCTACACCTTC	CASSQGAGQGDYGYTF
TRBD2	TRBJ2-3	TRBV30	.	TGTGCCTGGAAAGCGGGAGTCGCAGATACGCAGTATTTT	CAWKAGVADTQYF
.	TRBJ1-5	TRBV7-2	.	TGTGCCAGCAGCTTGTCAGTCAACCGCCTGAATCAGCCCCAGCATTTT	CASSLSVNRLNQPQHF